These 18 T cell receptor beta chains originate from one sample sequenced in a study of identical twins. TCRdb called the 5' RACE reads again in MiXCR, with one record for every CDR3 protein. The table records around 490,000 distinct CDR3 sequences, approximately 16% of them present only once. The same sample was also studied in work on yellow fever vaccine responses in identical twins.

The sequenced sample consisted of CD4+ T cells sorted from blood. The receptors stem from a woman between 18 and 29 years old in good health.

This clonotype was seen more than once but under ten times. The V call is TRBV7-3, the J call TRBJ2-3, with 10 bases aligning to TRBD2. V shed 0 bases and J 3 bases; nucleotides not matched to a gene: 12. The CDR3 extends over 19 amino acids. Germline V gene data show CDR1 as SGHTA and CDR2 as FQGTGA. The DNA of the CDR3 is TGTGCCAGCAGCTTAACCCCCTGGTCTAGCGGGAGAACGACAGATACGCAGTATTTT. Protein product: CASSLTPWSSGRTTDTQYF.

There are many counts of this clonotype. The CDR3 loop reads CASSQTGGFSYEQYF. CDR3 nucleotide sequence: TGCGCCAGCAGCCAGACAGGGGGTTTCTCCTACGAGCAGTACTTC. This chain uses TRBV4-1 with TRBJ2-7; 9 bases are shared with TRBD1. Germline CDR1 MGHRA, CDR2 YSYEKL. The CDR3 runs 15 residues. V lost 3 bases to trimming and J lost 0 bases; unmatched junction nucleotides: 3.

This clonotype has just a few counts. This sequence joins TRBV11-1 and TRBJ2-2, with TRBD2 matching over 9 bases. CDR1 is SGHAT, CDR2 FQDESV, per germline (reference sequence). The CDR3 spans 15 residues. Trimming removed 2 bases from V and 5 bases from J; junction bases left unmatched: 3. The CDR3 is CASSLTGLATGELFF. CDR3 nucleotides: TGTGCCAGCAGCTTAACAGGACTAGCGACCGGGGAGCTGTTTTTT.

The CDR3 DNA reads TGTGCCAGCAGCGGGACAGGGAAAACCGGGGAGCTGTTTTTT. It encodes CASSGTGKTGELFF. This chain connects TRBV12-3 or TRBV12-4 to TRBJ2-2; 9 bases agree with TRBD1. The CDR3 consists of 14 residues. With 6 bases clipped from V and 5 bases from J, the junction kept 4 bases outside the gene matches.

This clonotype was found a few times. The V gene is TRBV7-2, the J gene TRBJ1-6; D might be TRBD1 (6 bases). This CDR3 contains 15 residues. Per the germline V gene, CDR1 is SGHTA and CDR2 is FQGNSA. V lost 1 base to trimming and J lost 5 bases, with 9 bases between them. CDR3 amino acids: CASSLVGHNNSPLHF. CDR3 nucleotides: TGTGCCAGCAGCTTAGTGGGACACAATAATTCACCCCTCCACTTT.

The chain carries TRBV2 and TRBJ2-3; 7 bases fit TRBD1. The CDR3 sequence is 18 residues long. J gave up 2 bases and V 6 bases, and 17 bases lay outside the gene matches. CDR1 is SNHLY and CDR2 is FYNNEI in the germline V gene. The CDR3 region has the DNA TGTGCCAGCAGCAAAAAGGCCAAAGTGGACAGGATCACAGATACGCAGTATTTT. The encoded protein is CASSKKAKVDRITDTQYF.

The gene calls are TRBV12-3 or TRBV12-4 and TRBJ2-7; TRBD1 aligns across 7 bases. The CDR3 has 14 amino acids. With V trimmed by 5 bases and J by 0 bases, 4 bases remained unmatched. CDR3 amino acids: CASSPGQVSYEQYF. The CDR3 DNA is TGTGCCAGCAGTCCAGGACAGGTCTCCTACGAGCAGTACTTC.

This clonotype turned up a few times. This sequence joins TRBV7-6 and TRBJ2-3; 10 bases align to TRBD2. CDR1 SGHVS and CDR2 FNYEAQ come from the germline V gene. Trimming took 1 base from V and 0 from J; bases not matched to a gene: 7. The CDR3 runs 18 residues. The DNA for the CDR3 is TGTGCCAGCAGCTTAGTTAGCGGGGGGCCTGGGAGCACAGATACGCAGTATTTT. It encodes CASSLVSGGPGSTDTQYF.

The rearrangement uses TRBV12-3 or TRBV12-4 and TRBJ2-5, with D possibly being TRBD1 (5 bases). V lost 5 bases and J 5 bases, leaving 15 bases between the germline ends. The CDR3 is made up of 14 amino acids. The chain's CDR3 is CASSPRQSAETQYF. For the CDR3, the DNA is TGTGCCAGCAGTCCCCGACAGAGTGCGGAGACCCAGTACTTC.

This sequence joins TRBV5-1 and TRBJ2-1; 10 bases agree with TRBD2. This CDR3 comprises 16 residues. Germline trimming cut 2 bases from V and 4 bases from J; bases unmatched to any gene: 6. CDR1 and CDR2 (germline): SGHRS, YFSETQ. CDR3 sequence: CASSFGAGGSYNEQFF. The CDR3 region has the DNA TGCGCCAGCAGCTTTGGAGCGGGAGGGTCTTACAATGAGCAGTTCTTC.

This clonotype was seen a few times. The V call is TRBV7-8, the J call TRBJ2-1, with D possibly being TRBD1 (6 bases). The CDR3 is 14 residues long. Trimming took 5 bases from V and 5 from J, leaving 13 bases between them. CDR1 SGHVS and CDR2 FQNEAQ come from the germline V gene. DNA for the CDR3: TGTGCCAGCAGCACCGGGACAACTAACAATGAGCAGTTCTTC. Its protein is CASSTGTTNNEQFF.

The chain recombines TRBV19 with TRBJ1-4, with D unresolved. V was clipped by 5 bases and J by 7 bases, with 8 bases between them. The germline gives CDR1 LNHDA, CDR2 SQIVND (reference sequence). This CDR3 is 12 amino acids long. The CDR3 DNA sequence: TGTGCCAGTAGTCCCGCGGTTGAAAAACTGTTTTTT. Residues: CASSPAVEKLFF.

The CDR3 here is CASSLGGQGGLFF. CDR3 sequence (DNA): TGTGCCAGCAGTCTCGGGGGGCAGGGAGGACTGTTTTTT. The gene calls are TRBV12-3 or TRBV12-4 and TRBJ1-4; D is possibly TRBD1 (6 bases). CDR3 length: 13 residues. Deletions cut 5 bases from V and 13 bases from J, with 17 bases between.

This clonotype has more than one count but fewer than ten. V and J are TRBV5-1 and TRBJ2-1; D is unclear. The ends were cut back, 4 bases at V and 7 bases at J, with 12 bases in the middle. The germline V gene has CDR1 SGHRS and CDR2 YFSETQ. The CDR3 has 13 amino acids. The CDR3 loop reads CASSAFSGNEQFF. The CDR3 DNA follows: TGCGCCAGCAGCGCCTTTAGTGGAAATGAGCAGTTCTTC.

This clonotype was observed a few times. The genes are TRBV4-1 and TRBJ2-7, with 9 nucleotides matching TRBD1. J was trimmed by 6 bases and V by 2 bases; bases with no gene match: 8. The CDR3 loop spans 15 amino acids. Germline-derived CDR1 and CDR2 are MGHRA and YSYEKL. The CDR3 nucleotides are TGCGCCAGCAGCCAACCGGACAGGGGAAGTGGCGAGCAGTACTTC. It codes for CASSQPDRGSGEQYF.

The chain couples TRBV7-8 to TRBJ1-5; D is unresolved. The germline gives CDR1 SGHVS, CDR2 FQNEAQ. The V gene lost 1 base and the J gene lost 9 bases, with 13 bases spanning the gap. The CDR3 extends over 14 amino acids. CDR3 protein: CASSLGTSGVPQHF. The CDR3 nucleotides read TGTGCCAGCAGCTTAGGCACCTCGGGTGTGCCCCAGCATTTT.

This clonotype was seen ten or more times. This chain connects TRBV12-3 or TRBV12-4 to TRBJ2-5; 8 positions agree with TRBD2. The CDR3 spans 15 residues. J was trimmed by 5 bases and V by 0 bases; bases with no gene match: 5. The CDR3 sequence is CASSLAGGAQETQYF. The CDR3, as DNA: TGTGCCAGCAGTTTAGCCGGGGGGGCGCAGGAGACCCAGTACTTC.

The rearrangement links TRBV29-1 to TRBJ1-1; D is unclear. Germline V gives CDR1 SQVTM, CDR2 ANQGSEA. V was shortened by 6 bases and J by 0 bases, with 11 bases between the two germline ends. CDR3 length: 13 amino acids. CDR3 DNA sequence: TGCAGCGTGTATACAGTCATGAACACTGAAGCTTTCTTT. Its protein is CSVYTVMNTEAFF.